The entry below describes one T cell receptor (beta chain). The junction shows a germline mismatch at one end, possibly a read error. The CDR3 runs 15 residues. CDR1 is SGHTA and CDR2 is FQGNSA in the germline V gene. The second PCR ran about 6 to 11 cycles with a sample-barcoded 5' primer and J-beta primers. Each CDR3 protein gets one entry after TCRdb re-called the 5' RACE reads with MiXCR. This sample has over 600,000 distinct CDR3 sequences, with just over 55% found just once. The sample originates from a study of blood T cells in healthy people across ages. Study in general: Per every two T cells, about one barcoded beta molecule was captured by template switching.

This sequence joins TRBV7-2 and TRBJ2-1; 7 bases match TRBD2. The sequencing sample was made of blood. The receptor was derived from a man aged 35 to 55 in good health. The CDR3 reads CASSLSGVSYNEQFF. CDR3 bases: TGCGCCAGCAGCTTAAGCGGGGTGTCCTACAATGAGCAGTTCTTC.